This T cell receptor beta chain was sequenced in a study of cytomegalovirus exposure and HLA in healthy donors. The V gene's germline CDR1 is MNHEY and CDR2 SMNVEV (reference sequence). V trimming: 3 bases; J trimming: 4 bases; junction bases outside the gene matches: 1. The CDR3 is made up of 13 amino acids. PCR primers comprised 60 Vbeta and 13 Jbeta primers. Repertoires were generated with immunoSEQ multiplex PCR, while TCRdb's copy carries only in-frame clones and drops some. Of 95,000 to 120,000 clones listed, over 65% were seen once; the top ten hold 4% to 5%. The chain combines TRBV27 with TRBJ2-5; 8 positions match TRBD2. This receptor was identified in a woman in her thirties or forties in good health and CMV-seropositive. The sample comprised PBMCs. The CDR3 bases are TGTGCCAGCAGTTTCGGGGGGGGAGAGACCCAGTACTTC. This encodes CASSFGGGETQYF.